This T cell receptor beta chain came from a study of a mutant IDH1 vaccine in newly diagnosed glioma. Study-level background: Vaccination began 4-6 weeks post radiotherapy alone, or with temozolomide cycles. Treated patients had a mean age of approximately 40 years and a roughly 60% male, about 40% female split. Antecedent treatment encompassed radiotherapy, temozolomide, or their combination; the majority received both. Broader study findings: Top peripheral T cell clonotype shifts appeared unrelated to pseudoprogression.

TCRdb's copy holds only in-frame clones and misses some; the assay was immunoSEQ multiplex PCR. The sample yields about 60,000 clones, 84% seen once. Stated time point: week 35, safety follow-up. The vaccine gave 300 ug of a 20-mer mutant IDH1 peptide subcutaneously per dose. A note on this clone: The antigen is unknown.

The sample consisted of PBMCs, taken from a glioma patient whose treatment included an IDH1 peptide vaccine. The sequence was collected from a man aged 30 to 45 with glioma.

CDR3 in DNA: TGCGCCAGCAGCCGAAGCCATGGACAGGGTTCGGGCTATGGCTACACCTTC. The encoded protein is CASSRSHGQGSGYGYTF. J is TRBJ1-2 and V is TRBV5-1; 8 bases match TRBD1. The germline V gene has CDR1 SGHRS and CDR2 YFSETQ. This CDR3 region has 17 residues. Trimming removed 4 bases from V and 4 bases from J; junction bases left unmatched: 15.